This T cell receptor beta chain emerged from a study of technical replicates of blood from a handful of donors. The assay was immunoSEQ multiplex PCR, and TCRdb's table has in-frame clones only and misses some. Among tens of thousands of clones listed, 91% were seen once. The receptor's source is a human donor in good health. Some clones in this sample may be carry-over from other donors' samples. Sequencing was carried out using T cells isolated from PBMCs.

In DNA form, the CDR3 reads TGCGCCAGCAGCTTTGGACAGGTGGGGGTTATGGGGGAAAAACTGTTTTTT. Amino acids: CASSFGQVGVMGEKLFF. The chain carries TRBV5-1 and TRBJ1-4; TRBD1 matches at 7 bases. The CDR3 extends over 17 amino acids. Losses at the gene ends were 2 bases for V and 8 bases for J; bases not matched to a gene: 15. CDR1 and CDR2 (germline): SGHRS, YFSETQ.